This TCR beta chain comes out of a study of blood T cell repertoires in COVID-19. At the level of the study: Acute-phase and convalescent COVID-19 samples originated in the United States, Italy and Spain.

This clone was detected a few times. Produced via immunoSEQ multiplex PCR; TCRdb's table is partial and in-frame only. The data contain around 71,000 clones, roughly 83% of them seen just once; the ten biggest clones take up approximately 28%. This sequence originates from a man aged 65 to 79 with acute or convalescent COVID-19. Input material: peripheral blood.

CDR3 in amino acids: CASSVVGTPNTGELFF. The CDR3 region has the DNA TGTGCCAGCAGCGTAGTTGGGACACCGAACACCGGGGAGCTGTTTTTT. The chain links TRBV9 to TRBJ2-2, with D possibly TRBD1 on 6 matching bases. The CDR3 sequence is 16 residues long. Trimming stripped 0 bases from V and 0 bases from J, with 9 bases between. Germline V lookup: CDR1 SGDLS, CDR2 YYNGEE. Variable domain in full (rest from reference TRBV9 and TRBJ2-2): DSGVTQTPKHLITATGQRVTLRCSPRSGDLSVYWYQQSLDQGLQFLIQYYNGEERAKGNILERFSAQQFPDLHSELNLSSLELGDSALYFCASSVVGTPNTGELFFGEGSRLTVL.